This T cell receptor (beta chain) was captured by sequencing in a study of blood T cell repertoires in COVID-19. Study background: Collection of acute and convalescent COVID-19 samples took place in the United States, Italy and Spain. Sources were T cells, B-cell-depleted T cells, or PBMCs; the material itself was cDNA or gDNA.

Data came from immunoSEQ multiplex PCR; TCRdb stores just in-frame clones and leaves some out. Found here are 30,000 to 40,000 clones, under 90% of them singletons; the top ten hold over 1.5%. This CDR3 spans 15 amino acids. The germline V gene encodes CDR1 SGHRS and CDR2 YFSETQ. The junction had 5 bases not matched to a gene; V was cut back by 4 bases and J by 6 bases. Seattle researchers signed up patients amid active infection and tracked them longitudinally. Sequenced: peripheral blood. This sequence was found in a man aged 55-75 years with COVID-19, enrolled during active disease. The genes are TRBV5-1 and TRBJ1-6; 9 bases are a match to TRBD1. For the CDR3, the DNA is TGCGCCAGCAGCCTTACACAGGGGGCTAATTCACCCCTCCACTTT. Its translation is CASSLTQGANSPLHF.